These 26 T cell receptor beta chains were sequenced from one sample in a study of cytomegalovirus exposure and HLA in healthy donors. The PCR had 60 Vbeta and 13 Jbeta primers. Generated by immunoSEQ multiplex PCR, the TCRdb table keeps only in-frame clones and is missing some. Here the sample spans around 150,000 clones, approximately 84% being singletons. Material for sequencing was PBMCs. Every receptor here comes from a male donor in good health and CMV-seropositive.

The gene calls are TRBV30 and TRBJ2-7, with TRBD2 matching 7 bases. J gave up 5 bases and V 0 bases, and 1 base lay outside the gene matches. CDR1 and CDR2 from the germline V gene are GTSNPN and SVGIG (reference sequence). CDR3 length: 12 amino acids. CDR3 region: CAWSVSGDEQYF. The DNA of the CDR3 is TGTGCCTGGAGTGTAAGCGGGGACGAGCAGTACTTC.

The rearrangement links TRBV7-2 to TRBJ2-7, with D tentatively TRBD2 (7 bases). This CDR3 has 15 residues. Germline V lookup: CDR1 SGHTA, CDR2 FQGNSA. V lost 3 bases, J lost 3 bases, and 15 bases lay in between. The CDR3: CASSLGAGVLYEQYF. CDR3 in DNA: TGTGCCAGCAGCTTGGGGGCGGGAGTCCTCTACGAGCAGTACTTC.

In DNA, the CDR3 is TGTGCCAGCAGTTCCCTACCACTGACTAGCGGGGACGAGCAGTACTTC. It translates to CASSSLPLTSGDEQYF. The V gene is TRBV28, the J gene TRBJ2-7, with TRBD2 matching 11 bases. The germline CDR1 and CDR2 sequences are MDHEN and SYDVKM. CDR3 length equals 16 residues. V was pared by 4 bases and J by 5 bases, with 10 bases of the junction left unmatched.

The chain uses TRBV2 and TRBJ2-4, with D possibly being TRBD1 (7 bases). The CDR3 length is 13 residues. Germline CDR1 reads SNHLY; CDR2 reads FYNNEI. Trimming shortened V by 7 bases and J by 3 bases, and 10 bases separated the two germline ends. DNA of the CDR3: TGTGCCAGCAACAGGGGAGGCAAAAACATTCAGTACTTC. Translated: CASNRGGKNIQYF.

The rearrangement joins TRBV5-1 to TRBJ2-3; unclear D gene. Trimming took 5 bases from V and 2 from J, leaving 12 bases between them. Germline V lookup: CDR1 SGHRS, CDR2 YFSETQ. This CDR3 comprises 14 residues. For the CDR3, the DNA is TGCGCCAGCAGTCCGGGTCCAAACACAGATACGCAGTATTTT. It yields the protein CASSPGPNTDTQYF.

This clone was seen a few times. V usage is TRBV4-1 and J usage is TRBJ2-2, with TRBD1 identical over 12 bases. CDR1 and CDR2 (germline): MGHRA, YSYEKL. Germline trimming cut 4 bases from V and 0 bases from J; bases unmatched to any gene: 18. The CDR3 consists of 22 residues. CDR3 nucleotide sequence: TGCGCCAGCAGCCCAAATCCGGGACAGGGGGCCTCTAGCGGGGCGAACACCGGGGAGCTGTTTTTT. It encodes CASSPNPGQGASSGANTGELFF.

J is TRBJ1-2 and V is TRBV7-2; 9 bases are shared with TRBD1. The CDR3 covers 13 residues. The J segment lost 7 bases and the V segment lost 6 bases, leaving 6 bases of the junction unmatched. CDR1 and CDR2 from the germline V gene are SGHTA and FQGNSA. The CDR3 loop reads CASRVGQGGGYTF. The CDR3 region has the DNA TGTGCCAGCAGAGTGGGACAGGGAGGTGGCTACACCTTC.

CDR3 amino acids: CASSPFLGVANEKLFF. Written as DNA, the CDR3 is TGTGCCAGCAGTCCATTCCTCGGGGTGGCTAATGAAAAACTGTTTTTT. This chain uses TRBV2 with TRBJ1-4, with D unclear. Germline CDR1 is SNHLY and CDR2 is FYNNEI. The CDR3 spans 16 residues. V lost 5 bases, J lost 3 bases, and 16 bases lay in between.

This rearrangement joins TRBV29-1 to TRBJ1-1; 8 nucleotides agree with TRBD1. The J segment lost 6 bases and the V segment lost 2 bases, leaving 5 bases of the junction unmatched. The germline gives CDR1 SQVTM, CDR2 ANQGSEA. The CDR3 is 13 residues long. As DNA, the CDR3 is TGCAGCGTTGAAAGGCAGGGGGCCGCTGAAGCTTTCTTT. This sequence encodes CSVERQGAAEAFF.

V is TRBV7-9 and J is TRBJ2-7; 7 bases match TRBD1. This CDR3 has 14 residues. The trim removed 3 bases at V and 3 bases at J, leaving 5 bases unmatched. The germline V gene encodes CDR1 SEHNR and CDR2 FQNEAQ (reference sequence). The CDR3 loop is CASSFRDSYYEQYF. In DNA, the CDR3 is TGTGCCAGCAGCTTCCGGGACAGCTACTACGAGCAGTACTTC.

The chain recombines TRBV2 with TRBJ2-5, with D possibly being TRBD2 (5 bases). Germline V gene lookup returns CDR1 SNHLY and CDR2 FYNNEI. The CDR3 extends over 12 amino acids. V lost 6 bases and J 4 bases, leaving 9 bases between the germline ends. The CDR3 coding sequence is TGTGCCAGCAGGGGAGCCGGAGAGACCCAGTACTTC. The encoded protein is CASRGAGETQYF. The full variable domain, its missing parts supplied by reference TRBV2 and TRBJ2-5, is EPEVTQTPSHQVTQMGQEVILRCVPISNHLYFYWYRQILGQKVEFLVSFYNNEISEKSEIFDDQFSVERPDGSNFTLKIRSTKLEDSAMYFCASRGAGETQYFGPGTRLLVL.

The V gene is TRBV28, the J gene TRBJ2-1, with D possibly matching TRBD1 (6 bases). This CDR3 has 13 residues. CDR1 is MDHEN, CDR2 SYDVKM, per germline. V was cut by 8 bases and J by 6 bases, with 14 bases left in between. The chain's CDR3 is CASLPTGFNEQFF. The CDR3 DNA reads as TGTGCCAGCTTGCCAACAGGGTTCAATGAGCAGTTCTTC.

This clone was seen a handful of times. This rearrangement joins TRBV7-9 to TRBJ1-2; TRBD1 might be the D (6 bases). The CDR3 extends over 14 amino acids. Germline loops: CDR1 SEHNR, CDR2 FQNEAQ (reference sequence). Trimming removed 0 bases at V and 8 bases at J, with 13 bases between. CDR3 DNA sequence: TGTGCCAGCAGCTTAGCGGACAGCGTCGGAGGCTACACCTTC. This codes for CASSLADSVGGYTF.

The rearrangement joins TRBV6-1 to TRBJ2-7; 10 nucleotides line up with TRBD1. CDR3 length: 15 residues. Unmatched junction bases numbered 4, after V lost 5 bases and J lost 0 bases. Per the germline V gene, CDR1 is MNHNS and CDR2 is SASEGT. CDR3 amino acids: CASSTGTGDSYEQYF. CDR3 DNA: TGTGCCAGCAGTACCGGGACAGGGGACTCCTACGAGCAGTACTTC.

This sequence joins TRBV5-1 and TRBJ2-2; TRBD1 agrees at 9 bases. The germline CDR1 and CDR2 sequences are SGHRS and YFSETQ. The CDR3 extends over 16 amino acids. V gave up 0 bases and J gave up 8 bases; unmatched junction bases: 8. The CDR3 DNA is TGCGCCAGCAGCTTGGCCGGGACAGGGCTTGCGGGGGAGCTGTTTTTT. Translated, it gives CASSLAGTGLAGELFF.

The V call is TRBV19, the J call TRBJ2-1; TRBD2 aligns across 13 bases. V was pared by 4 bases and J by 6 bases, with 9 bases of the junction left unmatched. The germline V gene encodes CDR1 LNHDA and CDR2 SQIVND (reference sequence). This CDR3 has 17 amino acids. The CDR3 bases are TGTGCCAGTAGTAACTGGCTACTAGCGGGAGGGGGCAATGAGCAGTTCTTC. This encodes CASSNWLLAGGGNEQFF.

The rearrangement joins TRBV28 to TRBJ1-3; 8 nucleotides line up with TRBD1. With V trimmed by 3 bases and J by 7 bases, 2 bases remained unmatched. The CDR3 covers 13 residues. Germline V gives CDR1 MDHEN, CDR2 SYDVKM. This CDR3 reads CASSFQGANTIYF. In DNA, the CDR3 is TGTGCCAGCAGTTTCCAGGGGGCGAACACCATATATTTT.

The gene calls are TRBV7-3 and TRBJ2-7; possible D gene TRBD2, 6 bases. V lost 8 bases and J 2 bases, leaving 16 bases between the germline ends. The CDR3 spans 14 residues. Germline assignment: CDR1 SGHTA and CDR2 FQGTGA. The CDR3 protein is CASSPGRGAYEQYF. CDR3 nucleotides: TGTGCCAGCTCACCCGGGAGAGGCGCCTACGAGCAGTACTTC.

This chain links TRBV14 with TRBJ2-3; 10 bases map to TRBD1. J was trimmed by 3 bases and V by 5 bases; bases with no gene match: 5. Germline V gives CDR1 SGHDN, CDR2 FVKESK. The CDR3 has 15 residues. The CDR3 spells CASSSRQGATDTQYF. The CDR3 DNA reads TGTGCCAGCAGCTCTAGACAGGGGGCAACAGATACGCAGTATTTT.

This CDR3 is CASSVDGGLNNYGYTF. DNA for the CDR3: TGTGCCAGCAGCGTAGACGGCGGACTTAATAACTATGGCTACACCTTC. The J gene is TRBJ1-2, the V gene TRBV9; D not resolved. Trimming stripped 0 bases from V and 1 base from J, with 13 bases between. CDR1 is SGDLS, CDR2 YYNGEE, per germline. CDR3 length equals 16 residues.

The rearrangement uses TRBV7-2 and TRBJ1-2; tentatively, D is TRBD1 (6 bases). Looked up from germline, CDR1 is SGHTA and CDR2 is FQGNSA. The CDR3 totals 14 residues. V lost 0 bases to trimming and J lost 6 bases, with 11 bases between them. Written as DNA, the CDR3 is TGTGCCAGCAGCTTAGCCAGGGGCGCAGATGGCTACACCTTC. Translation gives CASSLARGADGYTF. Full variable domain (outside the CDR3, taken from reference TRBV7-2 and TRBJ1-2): GAGVSQSPSNKVTEKGKDVELRCDPISGHTALYWYRQSLGQGLEFLIYFQGNSAPDKSGLPSDRFSAERTGGSVSTLTIQRTQQEDSAVYLCASSLARGADGYTFGSGTRLTVV.

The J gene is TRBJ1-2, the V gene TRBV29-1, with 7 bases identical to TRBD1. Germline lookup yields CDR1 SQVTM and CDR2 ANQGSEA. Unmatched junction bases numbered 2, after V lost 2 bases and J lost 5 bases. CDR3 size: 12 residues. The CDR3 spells CSVESQGYGYTF. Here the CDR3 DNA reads TGCAGCGTTGAATCACAGGGGTATGGCTACACCTTC.

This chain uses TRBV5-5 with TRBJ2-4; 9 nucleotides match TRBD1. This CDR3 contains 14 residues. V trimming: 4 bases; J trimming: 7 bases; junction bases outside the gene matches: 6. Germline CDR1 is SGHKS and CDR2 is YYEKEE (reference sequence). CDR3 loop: CASSSTGGANIQYF. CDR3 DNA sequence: TGTGCCAGCAGCAGTACAGGGGGCGCGAACATTCAGTACTTC.

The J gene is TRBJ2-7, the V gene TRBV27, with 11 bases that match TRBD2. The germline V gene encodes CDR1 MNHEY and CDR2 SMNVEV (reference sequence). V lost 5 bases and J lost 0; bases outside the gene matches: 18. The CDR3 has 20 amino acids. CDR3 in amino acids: CASSPQLPGLADQSSYEQYF. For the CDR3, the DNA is TGTGCCAGCAGTCCTCAACTACCGGGACTAGCGGATCAAAGCTCCTACGAGCAGTACTTC.

The CDR3 region is CAWASGSRYGYTF. CDR3 DNA: TGTGCCTGGGCTTCGGGGAGTAGGTATGGCTACACCTTC. The rearrangement links TRBV30 to TRBJ1-2, with D unresolved. Germline loops: CDR1 GTSNPN, CDR2 SVGIG (reference sequence). This CDR3 is 13 amino acids long. V was clipped by 5 bases and J by 5 bases, with 15 bases between them.

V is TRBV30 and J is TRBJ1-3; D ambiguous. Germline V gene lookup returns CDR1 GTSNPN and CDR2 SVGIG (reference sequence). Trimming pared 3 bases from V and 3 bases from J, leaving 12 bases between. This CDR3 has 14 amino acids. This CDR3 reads CAWRVLEVGNTIYF. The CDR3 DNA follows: TGTGCCTGGAGAGTCCTCGAGGTTGGAAACACCATATATTTT.